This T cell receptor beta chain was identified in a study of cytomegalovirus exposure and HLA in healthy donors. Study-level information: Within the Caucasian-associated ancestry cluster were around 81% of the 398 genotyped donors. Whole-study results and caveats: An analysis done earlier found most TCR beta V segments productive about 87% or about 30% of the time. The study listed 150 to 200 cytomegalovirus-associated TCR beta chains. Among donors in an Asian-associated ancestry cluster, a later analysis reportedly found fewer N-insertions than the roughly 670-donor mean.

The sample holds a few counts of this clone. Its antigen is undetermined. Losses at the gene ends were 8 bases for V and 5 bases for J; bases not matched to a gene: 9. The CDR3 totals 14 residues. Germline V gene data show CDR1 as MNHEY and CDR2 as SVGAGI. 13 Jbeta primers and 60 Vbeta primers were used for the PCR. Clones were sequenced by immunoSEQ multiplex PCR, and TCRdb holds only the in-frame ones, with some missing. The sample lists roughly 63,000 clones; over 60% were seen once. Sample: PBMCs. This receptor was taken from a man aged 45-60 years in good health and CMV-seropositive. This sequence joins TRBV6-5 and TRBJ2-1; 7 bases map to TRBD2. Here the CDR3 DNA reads TGTGCCAGCGGAATAGCTAGCGGAGACAATGAGCAGTTCTTC. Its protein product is CASGIASGDNEQFF.